Listed below are T cell receptor beta chains from one sample, sequenced in a study of persistence of HIV-infected CD4 T cells. No antigens are known for them. The protocol was immunoSEQ multiplex PCR, while the TCRdb copy is restricted to in-frame clones and leaves out a portion. The sample records around 39,000 clones, around 89% being singletons. The sample consisted of CD4+ T cells sorted from PBMCs after roughly 17-hour stimulation, taken from a patient who received antiretroviral therapy. The receptor set was obtained from an adult man with HIV who was CMV-seropositive. CDR3s include the opening cysteine and the closing phenylalanine or tryptophan. A D gene is named only where the DNA matches it firmly. Some rows mark clone size as missing; the rest say once, few, many or name a class of expanded clone.

CASSLRTSGGFAGDTQYF,TGCGCCAGCAGCTTGAGGACTAGCGGGGGATTCGCTGGAGATACGCAGTATTTT,TRBD2,.,TRBJ2-3,TRBV5-1
CASSLQGTPYEQYF,TGCGCCAGCAGCTTACAGGGTACGCCATACGAGCAGTACTTC,.,.,TRBJ2-7,TRBV5-1
CASSIRTGTVSYEQYF,TGTGCCAGCAGTATAAGGACCGGGACAGTCTCCTACGAGCAGTACTTC,TRBD1,.,TRBJ2-7,TRBV28
CAISESRNTEAFF,TGTGCCATCAGTGAGTCGAGGAACACTGAAGCTTTCTTT,.,few,TRBJ1-1,TRBV10-3
CASSLVGGNTEAFF,TGTGCCAGCAGCTTAGTGGGGGGGAACACTGAAGCTTTCTTT,.,.,TRBJ1-1,TRBV7-8
CAISDRLGAEAFF,TGTGCCATCAGCGACAGGTTGGGCGCTGAAGCTTTCTTT,.,.,TRBJ1-1,TRBV10-3
CASTPRALSGNTIYF,TGTGCCAGCACCCCGAGGGCGCTCTCTGGAAACACCATATATTTT,.,.,TRBJ1-3,TRBV28
CASRKSGANEKLFF,TGTGCCAGCAGGAAATCGGGGGCTAATGAAAAACTGTTTTTT,.,.,TRBJ1-4,TRBV7-9
CASKVPNSYNEQFF,TGTGCCAGCAAGGTACCGAACTCCTACAATGAGCAGTTCTTC,.,once,TRBJ2-1,TRBV6-5
CASSLTPGAYEQYF,TGTGCCAGCAGTCTTACACCGGGAGCCTACGAGCAGTACTTC,.,.,TRBJ2-7,TRBV28
CASRDRTGGAQNIQYF,TGTGCCAGCAGAGACCGAACAGGGGGAGCCCAAAACATTCAGTACTTC,TRBD1,.,TRBJ2-4,TRBV2
CATSEAGTGYTNEQFF,TGTGCCACCAGTGAGGCCGGGACAGGTTATACCAATGAGCAGTTCTTC,TRBD1,.,TRBJ2-1,TRBV24-1
CASSMRTSGHNEQFF,TGTGCCAGTAGTATGAGGACTAGCGGCCACAATGAGCAGTTCTTC,TRBD2,.,TRBJ2-1,TRBV19
CASSPLRQSKRFF,TGTGCCAGCAGCCCATTAAGGCAGTCCAAGAGGTTCTTC,.,once,TRBJ2-1,TRBV3-1/TRBV3-2
CASSSSSGGRGDTQYF,TGTGCCAGCAGCTCCTCTAGCGGGGGGCGTGGAGATACGCAGTATTTT,.,.,TRBJ2-3,TRBV12-1
CASSLQGDLNYGYTF,TGTGCCAGCAGCTTGCAGGGGGATCTTAACTATGGCTACACCTTC,TRBD1,.,TRBJ1-2,TRBV5-5
CASSQDLKRSADTQYF,TGCGCCAGCAGCCAAGATTTAAAGAGGAGCGCAGATACGCAGTATTTT,.,.,TRBJ2-3,TRBV4-1
CASSLEGGRGANTEAFF,TGTGCCAGCAGCTTAGAAGGCGGCAGGGGGGCGAACACTGAAGCTTTCTTT,TRBD1,.,TRBJ1-1,TRBV11-2
CSVPTSGDHEQFF,TGCAGCGTACCGACTAGCGGGGACCATGAGCAGTTCTTC,TRBD2,.,TRBJ2-1,TRBV29-1
CASSSHDRDEKLFF,TGTGCCAGCAGTTCACATGACAGGGATGAAAAACTGTTTTTT,TRBD1,.,TRBJ1-4,TRBV6-6
CASRRGTNTGELFF,TGTGCCAGCAGACGCGGGACGAACACCGGGGAGCTGTTTTTT,.,.,TRBJ2-2,TRBV2
CASSADRNTEAFF,TGTGCCAGCAGCGCCGACAGAAACACTGAAGCTTTCTTT,.,once,TRBJ1-1,TRBV6-5
CASSSQGVNQPQHF,TGTGCCAGCAGCTCCCAGGGGGTAAATCAGCCCCAGCATTTT,TRBD1,.,TRBJ1-5,TRBV7-2
CASSQGDSKNIQYF,TGCGCCAGCAGCCAAGGGGACAGCAAAAACATTCAGTACTTC,TRBD1,.,TRBJ2-4,TRBV4-1